This T cell receptor (beta chain) was documented in a study of T cell responses to AZD1222 COVID-19 vaccine (dated by TCRdb to 2020 to 2022). At the level of the whole study: Because spike-specific TCR depth and breadth did not differ between the two schedules, AZD1222 recipients who got a second dose at roughly 4 weeks were pooled with those who got a second dose at roughly 12 weeks. A total of over 230 trial participants underwent TCR sequencing, of whom around 200 received two doses of AZD1222 and about 25 received two doses of the MenACWY control vaccine. Enrollment into the trials was organized by age into subgroups of 18-55, 56-69 and 70-plus years, and those subgroups contained roughly 150, 30 and 60 TCR-sequenced participants, respectively.

V and J are trimmed by 3 bases and 7 bases, and the gene matches miss 8 bases of the junction. The CDR3 spans 17 residues, from the cysteine through the phenylalanine. Of all the DNA, just the CDR3 is kept, 51 bases in frame from base 1. Taken from the germline V gene, the CDR1 and CDR2 loops are KGHSH and LQKENI. Points on this clone: The antigen this receptor binds is unknown. No quality values exist for individual bases; no much larger clone is one base distant.

This specimen's time point label, interpreted: baseline before first vaccination. Vaccinee samples came from UK trials COV001 and COV002, including a single-blind randomized controlled phase 2/3 trial of AZD1222 (ChAdOx1 nCoV-19) in healthy adults. For TCRbeta chain sequencing, PBMC samples from trial participants were taken at day 0 and at day 28 after the second dose. The paper as a whole reports these results and caveats: The 56-69-year group was small, and its depth increase did not reach significance, likely because of low power. After two AZD1222 doses, spike-specific TCR breadth and depth were significantly higher than at day 0 and than in MenACWY recipients. Only a handful of AZD1222 recipients were SARS-CoV-2 seropositive at baseline, limiting conclusions about previously exposed vaccinees. CD4 TCRs associated with the vaccine covered the entire spike protein, and the dominant responses were in regions 160-218 and 743-854. Participants were mostly white British and included more females than males, and it was suggested by the authors that clonal diversity may have been underestimated. Because no samples from the day 14 peak response were available, repertoires could be characterized only after the peak T cell response. Epitopes outside the regions mutated in the B.1.351 and B.1.1.7 variants were reportedly recognized by nearly half of the unique spike-specific TCRs.

The CDR3 regions of human TCRbeta chains were subjected to immunosequencing. For the original study's pipeline: TCRs in the repertoires were matched against a reference library of SARS-CoV-2-specific TCRs that had been generated with the MIRA antigen-specificity platform. Breadth was defined as the fraction of unique TCRs that were SARS-CoV-2-associated, and depth was defined as the fraction of total T cells that were SARS-CoV-2-associated. Each spike-specific TCR was assigned to its reactive spike region and to a CD4 or CD8 class using the MIRA data. Log10-transformed breadth and depth values were compared by one-way ANOVA with Sidak's multiple comparisons tests. TCRdb's version of the immuneACCESS table is confined to in-frame rearrangements and falls short of the full clone set. An unresolved V gene accounts for under half of the shortfall where checked; the remainder is of unknown origin. That table is the source of V, J and clone size, and D and trimming were worked out from the DNA. This sample comprises 150,000 to 200,000 clones, over 80% of them detected only once. The ten largest make up roughly 1.3% of the sample.

The V gene is TRBV18 and the J gene is TRBJ2-2, and TRBD2 aligns with 13 junction nucleotides. This receptor was obtained from an adult in good health. This specimen was peripheral blood, taken on day 0 of AZD1222 vaccination. In nucleotide form, the sequence is TGTGCCAGCTCACCTCCGGGACTAGCGGGAACTTACGGGGAGCTGTTTTTT. The encoded protein is CASSPPGLAGTYGELFF. With all but the CDR3 taken from the reference TRBV18 and TRBJ2-2 genes, the full variable domain is: NAGVMQNPRHLVRRRGQEARLRCSPMKGHSHVYWYRQLPEEGLKFMVYLQKENIIDESGMPKERFSAEFPKEGPSILRIQQVVRGDSAAYFCASSPPGLAGTYGELFFGEGSRLTVL.